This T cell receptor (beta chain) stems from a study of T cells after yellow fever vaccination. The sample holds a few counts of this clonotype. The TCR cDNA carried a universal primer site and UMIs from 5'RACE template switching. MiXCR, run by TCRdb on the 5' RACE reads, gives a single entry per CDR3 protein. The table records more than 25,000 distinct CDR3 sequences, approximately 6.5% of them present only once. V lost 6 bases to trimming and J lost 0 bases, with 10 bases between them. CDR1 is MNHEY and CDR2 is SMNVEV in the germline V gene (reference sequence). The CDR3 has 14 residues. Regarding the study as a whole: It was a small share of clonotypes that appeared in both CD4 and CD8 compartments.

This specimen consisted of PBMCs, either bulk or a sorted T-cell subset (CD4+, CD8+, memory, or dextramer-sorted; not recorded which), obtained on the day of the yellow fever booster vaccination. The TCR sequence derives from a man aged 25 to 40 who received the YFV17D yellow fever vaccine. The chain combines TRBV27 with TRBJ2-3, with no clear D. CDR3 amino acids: CASSPPYSTDTQYF. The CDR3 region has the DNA TGTGCCAGCAGCCCTCCGTATAGCACAGATACGCAGTATTTT.